One and the same sample provided the 12 T cell receptor beta chains below, sequenced in a study of blood T cell repertoires in COVID-19. Method: immunoSEQ multiplex PCR; TCRdb's copy keeps in-frame clones and lacks some. The table shows about 41,000 clones, with 81% occurring only once. Sequencing was performed on peripheral blood. These receptors came from a man in his forties or fifties with active or convalescent COVID-19.

The chain carries TRBV6-5 and TRBJ1-5; D gene unclear. This CDR3 contains 13 residues. V was clipped by 5 bases and J by 5 bases, with 10 bases between them. Germline-derived CDR1 and CDR2 are MNHEY and SVGAGI. CDR3 nucleotide sequence: TGTGCCAGCAGTCCCCAGACTGATCAGCCCCAGCATTTT. This encodes CASSPQTDQPQHF.

The rearrangement uses TRBV2 and TRBJ2-5, with 13 bases fitting TRBD2. Trimming at V came to 8 bases and at J to 1 base, leaving 10 bases not matched to a gene. Germline CDR1 SNHLY, CDR2 FYNNEI. The CDR3 spans 17 residues. This chain's CDR3 is CASLNLGTSGTQETQYF. The DNA for the CDR3 is TGTGCCAGCCTGAATCTGGGGACTAGCGGGACCCAAGAGACCCAGTACTTC.

The rearrangement uses TRBV5-6 and TRBJ1-1; perhaps TRBD1 as D (6 bases). The CDR3 is 14 amino acids. The germline CDR1 and CDR2 sequences are SGHDT and YYEEEE. V lost 4 bases, J lost 6 bases, and 16 bases lay in between. CDR3 coding DNA: TGTGCCAGCAGCGCTAACGGGGGGCTCGCTGAAGCTTTCTTT. Residues: CASSANGGLAEAFF.

The rearrangement uses TRBV7-3 and TRBJ2-1, with D perhaps TRBD1 (5 bases). Germline V lookup: CDR1 SGHTA, CDR2 FQGTGA. This CDR3 contains 11 residues. Trimming shortened V by 6 bases and J by 7 bases, and 7 bases separated the two germline ends. The CDR3 nucleotides are TGTGCCAGCAGAGACAGAAATGAGCAGTTCTTC. Amino acid sequence: CASRDRNEQFF.

The rearrangement uses TRBV7-2 and TRBJ2-1; 7 nucleotides agree with TRBD1. V shed 3 bases and J 9 bases; nucleotides not matched to a gene: 5. Germline-derived CDR1 and CDR2 are SGHTA and FQGNSA. CDR3 size: 13 residues. The CDR3 region is CASSFDRVGEQFF. DNA for the CDR3: TGTGCCAGCAGCTTCGACAGGGTCGGTGAGCAGTTCTTC.

The chain couples TRBV29-1 to TRBJ1-5, with 9 bases lining up with TRBD1. In germline, CDR1 is SQVTM, CDR2 ANQGSEA. This CDR3 is built from 13 residues. Trimming removed 7 bases from V and 5 bases from J; junction bases left unmatched: 6. The CDR3 DNA follows: TGCAGCGCTATGACAGGGGGGGATCAGCCCCAGCATTTT. Translating it yields CSAMTGGDQPQHF.

The chain combines TRBV28 with TRBJ2-1, with no clear D. Germline V lookup: CDR1 MDHEN, CDR2 SYDVKM. V was trimmed by 4 bases and J by 5 bases, leaving 15 bases between them. The CDR3 consists of 15 residues. The CDR3 reads CASSSINTENNEQFF. The CDR3 DNA sequence: TGTGCCAGCAGTTCCATAAACACAGAGAACAATGAGCAGTTCTTC.

The chain is built from TRBV5-1 and TRBJ2-1, with TRBD2 matching 11 bases. The CDR3 contains 19 residues. Germline loops: CDR1 SGHRS, CDR2 YFSETQ. V gave up 2 bases and J gave up 7 bases; unmatched junction bases: 17. The CDR3 DNA is TGCGCCAGCAGCTTTAGGGGGACTAGCGGACTACTATTAGGTAATGAGCAGTTCTTC. Translated, it gives CASSFRGTSGLLLGNEQFF.

The chain employs TRBV12-3 or TRBV12-4 and TRBJ2-2; D might be TRBD1 (5 bases). V lost 6 bases and J lost 7, with 9 bases in between. The CDR3 loop spans 12 amino acids. CDR3 loop: CASSQGGGELFF. The CDR3 bases are TGTGCCAGCAGCCAGGGTGGCGGGGAGCTGTTTTTT.

This clone was counted a few times. The CDR3 reads CASSSRGQGYSPLHF. The CDR3 region has the DNA TGTGCCAGCAGCTCTCGGGGACAGGGTTATTCACCCCTCCACTTT. The rearrangement uses TRBV5-6 and TRBJ1-6, with 9 bases aligning to TRBD1. With 3 bases clipped from V and 8 bases from J, the junction kept 6 bases outside the gene matches. Germline V gene data show CDR1 as SGHDT and CDR2 as YYEEEE. The CDR3 contains 15 residues. Supplemented by reference TRBV5-6 and TRBJ1-6, the full variable domain reads DAGVTQSPTHLIKTRGQQVTLRCSPKSGHDTVSWYQQALGQGPQFIFQYYEEEERQRGNFPDRFSGHQFPNYSSELNVNALLLGDSALYLCASSSRGQGYSPLHFGNGTRLTVT.

This rearrangement joins TRBV29-1 to TRBJ2-1, with D perhaps matching TRBD2 (6 bases). Germline-derived CDR1 and CDR2 are SQVTM and ANQGSEA. There are 13 residues in the CDR3. V was pared by 4 bases and J by 8 bases, with 15 bases between. The CDR3 reads CSVGASVIDEQFF. The DNA for the CDR3 is TGCAGCGTTGGGGCTAGCGTTATTGATGAGCAGTTCTTC.

This chain links TRBV7-6 with TRBJ1-1, with TRBD1 as a possible D gene (5 bases). Germline values: CDR1 SGHVS, CDR2 FNYEAQ. CDR3 length: 12 residues. Trimming took off 1 base at V and 10 bases at J, with 10 bases between the two ends. The CDR3 spells CASSLGQGGAFF. The CDR3 region has the DNA TGTGCCAGCAGCTTAGGCCAGGGTGGAGCTTTCTTT.